This entry lists 9 T cell receptor beta chains sequenced from one sample in a study of fetal regulatory T cell absence and autoimmunity. Using immunoSEQ multiplex PCR, the repertoire was profiled, and TCRdb retains in-frame clones only, with some absent. This table has some 87,000 clones, around 72% appearing once. The sample consisted of pancreas tissue. The receptors shown here come from a male donor with IPEX syndrome.

The sample holds a few counts of this clone. The CDR3 DNA reads TGCGCCAGCAGGCTTGTCAGGGTAGGTCCCTACTACGAGCAGTACTTC. Translation: CASRLVRVGPYYEQYF. The V gene is TRBV10-1, the J gene TRBJ2-7; tentative D call: TRBD1 (5 bases). Trimming shortened V by 6 bases and J by 3 bases, and 21 bases separated the two germline ends. The CDR3 has 16 residues. Germline-derived CDR1 and CDR2 are WNHNN and SYGVQD (reference sequence).

The J gene is TRBJ2-7, the V gene TRBV19; 10 bases map to TRBD1. Germline V gene sequence: CDR1 LNHDA, CDR2 SQIVND (reference sequence). This CDR3 is 14 amino acids long. The V and J ends lost 5 bases and 6 bases, in that order; junction bases with no gene match: 7. CDR3 residues: CASSGVGTGVEQYF. The DNA for the CDR3 is TGTGCCAGTAGTGGGGTCGGGACAGGGGTCGAGCAGTACTTC.

The V and J genes are TRBV5-6 and TRBJ2-1; 11 nucleotides align to TRBD1. J lost 11 bases, V lost 3 bases, and 4 bases had no gene match. This CDR3 is 13 amino acids long. Germline V CDR1 and CDR2: SGHDT, YYEEEE. The CDR3 is CASSSEDRGQQFF. The DNA of the CDR3 is TGTGCCAGCAGCTCCGAGGACAGGGGGCAGCAGTTCTTC.

The chain couples TRBV4-1 to TRBJ2-3; the match to TRBD2 covers 8 bases. The CDR3 length is 17 residues. J was trimmed by 2 bases and V by 4 bases; bases with no gene match: 11. Germline CDR1 and CDR2: MGHRA and YSYEKL. The CDR3 is CASSRQALAVFTDTQYF. The DNA for the CDR3 is TGCGCCAGCAGCCGACAAGCACTAGCGGTATTCACAGATACGCAGTATTTT.

This clone was counted a few times. The chain employs TRBV19 and TRBJ2-7; 7 bases map to TRBD2. The V and J ends lost 6 bases and 5 bases, in that order; junction bases with no gene match: 16. CDR3 length equals 16 residues. Germline V gives CDR1 LNHDA, CDR2 SQIVND (reference sequence). The CDR3 nucleotides read TGTGCCAGTAGCTGGCAGGCGGGAGAAATCCCGGACGAGCAGTACTTC. Translation: CASSWQAGEIPDEQYF.

V is TRBV7-2 and J is TRBJ2-7; TRBD2 matches 9 bases. The germline V gene has CDR1 SGHTA and CDR2 FQGNSA. After removal of 1 base from V and 4 bases from J, the junction contained 5 bases not matched to a gene. This CDR3 is 15 amino acids long. This CDR3 reads CASSLVGGGAYEQYF. CDR3 nucleotides: TGTGCCAGCAGCTTAGTAGGCGGGGGGGCGTACGAGCAGTACTTC.

This clone was counted once. V usage is TRBV6-6 and J usage is TRBJ1-1; 9 positions agree with TRBD1. CDR1 MNHNY and CDR2 SVGAGI come from the germline V gene (reference sequence). V was pared by 1 base and J by 8 bases, with 8 bases of the junction left unmatched. CDR3 length: 15 amino acids. The CDR3 sequence: CASSYYTGGAPEAFF. The CDR3 region has the DNA TGTGCCAGCAGTTACTACACAGGGGGCGCGCCCGAAGCTTTCTTT.

The J gene is TRBJ2-1, the V gene TRBV6-6; 8 nucleotides match TRBD2. The CDR3 extends over 14 amino acids. Germline lookup yields CDR1 MNHNY and CDR2 SVGAGI (reference sequence). Trimming cost V 5 bases and J 8 bases; bases outside gene matches: 8. In nucleotides, the CDR3 is TGTGCCAGCAGTACCCCGGGACTAGAGTATGAGCAGTTCTTC. It codes for CASSTPGLEYEQFF.

The V and J genes are TRBV28 and TRBJ2-3, with D maybe TRBD2 (6 bases). This CDR3 is built from 15 residues. The germline gives CDR1 MDHEN, CDR2 SYDVKM. Deletions cut 6 bases from V and 3 bases from J, with 16 bases between. The CDR3 DNA reads TGTGCCAGCAGGTTCTGGAGGGAGATGACAGATACGCAGTATTTT. Amino acids: CASRFWREMTDTQYF. The full variable domain, its missing parts supplied by reference TRBV28 and TRBJ2-3, is DVKVTQSSRYLVKRTGEKVFLECVQDMDHENMFWYRQDPGLGLRLIYFSYDVKMKEKGDIPEGYSVSREKKERFSLILESASTNQTSMYLCASRFWREMTDTQYFGPGTRLTVL.